A single sample gave rise to the 22 T cell receptor beta chains below, sequenced in a study of blood T cell repertoires in COVID-19 (TCRdb year 2020). To prepare the library, the immunoSEQ multiplex PCR assay was applied. TCRdb holds this immuneACCESS table with in-frame rearrangements only. Some clones are missing; in checked studies, unresolved V genes explain under half, and the rest has no known cause. The sample table contains fewer than 250,000 clones; only one count was recorded for around 84% of them. The top ten constitute 10% to 13% of the sample. The sequencing input was peripheral blood. The receptors shown here come from an elderly woman with COVID-19, enrolled during active disease.

The V call is TRBV6-5, the J call TRBJ1-6, with 7 bases lining up with TRBD1. Germline assignment: CDR1 MNHEY and CDR2 SVGAGI. V gave up 6 bases and J gave up 8 bases; unmatched junction bases: 4. The CDR3 runs to 13 residues. CDR3 in DNA: TGTGCCAGCAGGCCGACAGGGTATTCACCCCTCCACTTT. It specifies CASRPTGYSPLHF.

V and J are TRBV10-3 and TRBJ2-5; weak D call: TRBD2 (7 bases). V was trimmed by 7 bases and J by 0 bases, leaving 18 bases between them. Germline V gives CDR1 ENHRY, CDR2 SYGVKD. This CDR3 contains 16 residues. CDR3 residues: CAIKQGGAGNQETQYF. Here the CDR3 DNA reads TGTGCCATCAAACAAGGGGGGGCAGGGAACCAAGAGACCCAGTACTTC.

This clone was seen once. In DNA form, the CDR3 reads TGTGCCAGCAGTTCCCGCCGGGATGAGCAGTTCTTC. Protein product: CASSSRRDEQFF. The J gene is TRBJ2-1, the V gene TRBV12-3 or TRBV12-4; D is unclear. The germline V and J ends were trimmed by 4 bases and 8 bases, with 9 bases remaining between them. The CDR3 runs to 12 residues.

This chain links TRBV7-9 with TRBJ2-4, with unresolved D. Looked up from germline, CDR1 is SEHNR and CDR2 is FQNEAQ (reference sequence). The CDR3 is 14 residues long. Trimming took 1 base from V and 3 from J, leaving 7 bases between them. CDR3 sequence: CASSLVDFKNIQYF. Here the CDR3 DNA reads TGTGCCAGCAGCTTAGTAGATTTCAAAAACATTCAGTACTTC. Supplemented by reference TRBV7-9 and TRBJ2-4, the full variable domain reads DTGVSQNPRHKITKRGQNVTFRCDPISEHNRLYWYRQTLGQGPEFLTYFQNEAQLEKSRLLSDRFSAERPKGSFSTLEIQRTEQGDSAMYLCASSLVDFKNIQYFGAGTRLSVL.

The V and J genes are TRBV6-6 and TRBJ1-4; 7 nucleotides agree with TRBD1. The germline V gene has CDR1 MNHNY and CDR2 SVGAGI (reference sequence). This CDR3 contains 15 residues. Losses at the gene ends were 0 bases for V and 3 bases for J; bases not matched to a gene: 1. The CDR3: CASSYSTGPNEKLFF. The CDR3 nucleotides are TGTGCCAGCAGTTACTCGACAGGGCCTAATGAAAAACTGTTTTTT.

The chain joins TRBV2 to TRBJ1-5; 9 bases are shared with TRBD1. V was clipped by 6 bases and J by 5 bases; unmatched bases: 11. CDR1 is SNHLY, CDR2 FYNNEI, per germline. The CDR3 sequence is 16 residues long. DNA for the CDR3: TGTGCCAGCAGCCGGGACAGGGTTGGGGACGATCAGCCCCAGCATTTT. Residues: CASSRDRVGDDQPQHF. Looking up the rest from reference TRBV2 and TRBJ1-5 gives the full variable domain: EPEVTQTPSHQVTQMGQEVILRCVPISNHLYFYWYRQILGQKVEFLVSFYNNEISEKSEIFDDQFSVERPDGSNFTLKIRSTKLEDSAMYFCASSRDRVGDDQPQHFGDGTRLSIL.

Only one count was recorded for this clone. This chain uses TRBV28 with TRBJ1-2; unclear D gene. The CDR3 totals 15 residues. V was trimmed by 4 bases and J by 5 bases, leaving 17 bases between them. Germline V gives CDR1 MDHEN, CDR2 SYDVKM. The CDR3 sequence: CASSSSLGLGYGYTF. DNA for the CDR3: TGTGCCAGCAGTTCCTCTTTGGGCCTCGGTTATGGCTACACCTTC.

The chain is built from TRBV9 and TRBJ2-1; D not resolved. Germline V gene lookup returns CDR1 SGDLS and CDR2 YYNGEE. The length of the CDR3 is 16 residues. The V end lost 0 bases, the J end lost 3 bases, and 13 bases lay between the germline ends. CDR3 sequence: CASSVGSSASYNEQFF. CDR3 nucleotides: TGTGCCAGCAGCGTAGGTTCGTCCGCGAGCTACAATGAGCAGTTCTTC. The whole variable domain, filled in from reference TRBV9 and TRBJ2-1, reads DSGVTQTPKHLITATGQRVTLRCSPRSGDLSVYWYQQSLDQGLQFLIQYYNGEERAKGNILERFSAQQFPDLHSELNLSSLELGDSALYFCASSVGSSASYNEQFFGPGTRLTVL.

This chain joins TRBV9 and TRBJ1-5; TRBD1 aligns across 7 bases. The CDR3 has 15 amino acids. With 4 bases clipped from V and 0 bases from J, the junction kept 4 bases outside the gene matches. Germline V gene sequence: CDR1 SGDLS, CDR2 YYNGEE. Written as DNA, the CDR3 is TGTGCCAGCAGCAACACAGGGGATAGCAATCAGCCCCAGCATTTT. Amino acid sequence: CASSNTGDSNQPQHF.

This clone is a singleton in its sample. V is TRBV6-2 or TRBV6-3 and J is TRBJ2-4, with a tentative D call TRBD1 (6 bases). Germline lookup yields CDR1 MNHEY and CDR2 SVGEGT. V was pared by 0 bases and J by 12 bases, with 18 bases between. The CDR3 extends over 15 amino acids. The CDR3 protein is CASSYSPFYKDSQYF. The CDR3 DNA reads as TGTGCCAGCAGTTACTCCCCGTTCTACAAGGACAGTCAGTACTTC.

The chain carries TRBV6-2 or TRBV6-3 and TRBJ2-5; D is possibly TRBD2 (6 bases). Trimming pared 0 bases from V and 4 bases from J, leaving 21 bases between. CDR3 length equals 18 residues. Germline CDR1 MNHEY, CDR2 SVGEGT. CDR3 residues: CASSYSRLGLGAGETQYF. In DNA, the CDR3 is TGTGCCAGCAGTTACTCCCGACTAGGATTGGGCGCGGGAGAGACCCAGTACTTC.

The J gene is TRBJ2-2, the V gene TRBV7-8; D not resolved. V lost 1 base and J 2 bases, leaving 8 bases between the germline ends. The CDR3 runs 15 residues. Germline CDR1 is SGHVS and CDR2 is FQNEAQ. The CDR3, as DNA: TGTGCCAGCAGCTTAGGACTCCAAAACACCGGGGAGCTGTTTTTT. Protein product: CASSLGLQNTGELFF.

This chain links TRBV5-4 with TRBJ1-6, with D perhaps matching TRBD1 (5 bases). The CDR3 covers 17 residues. Germline V gives CDR1 SGHNT, CDR2 YYREEE (reference sequence). Trimming left V 4 bases short and J 5 bases short, with 19 bases between. CDR3 nucleotides: TGTGCCAGCAGCCCCAAGGTTGGCGGGGGAGATAATTCACCCCTCCACTTT. As protein: CASSPKVGGGDNSPLHF.

The chain couples TRBV2 to TRBJ1-6; the D gene is possibly TRBD1 (6 bases). The CDR3 is 14 amino acids. Germline CDR1 is SNHLY and CDR2 is FYNNEI. V lost 4 bases and J 6 bases, leaving 10 bases between the germline ends. The CDR3, as DNA: TGTGCCAGCAGTGTACAGGGAGTTAATTCACCCCTCCACTTT. Translating gives CASSVQGVNSPLHF.

The rearrangement joins TRBV11-3 to TRBJ2-6; no firm D call. Trimming stripped 0 bases from V and 4 bases from J, with 7 bases between. There are 15 residues in the CDR3. Germline V gene lookup returns CDR1 SGHNT and CDR2 YENEEA. The CDR3 DNA follows: TGTGCCAGCAGCTTAGATACCCGGGGGGCCAACGTCCTGACTTTC. This translates into CASSLDTRGANVLTF.

The V call is TRBV28, the J call TRBJ2-1; D possibly corresponds to TRBD2 (6 bases). Trimming left V 3 bases short and J 7 bases short, with 19 bases between. The length of the CDR3 is 16 residues. Germline V gives CDR1 MDHEN, CDR2 SYDVKM. The CDR3 DNA reads as TGTGCCAGCAGTTTTGGGGTGCGGGGATATACGAATGAGCAGTTCTTC. It encodes CASSFGVRGYTNEQFF.

The J gene is TRBJ1-1, the V gene TRBV11-1, with D possibly being TRBD1 (5 bases). V shed 3 bases and J shed 3 bases, with 14 bases lying between them. The CDR3 has 15 amino acids. The V gene's germline CDR1 is SGHAT and CDR2 FQDESV (reference sequence). CDR3 sequence: CASSLGGTRYTEAFF. The CDR3 nucleotides are TGTGCCAGCAGCTTGGGGGGGACTCGATACACTGAAGCTTTCTTT. Combining the CDR3 with reference TRBV11-1 and TRBJ1-1 gives the whole variable domain EAEVAQSPRYKITEKSQAVAFWCDPISGHATLYWYRQILGQGPELLVQFQDESVVDDSQLPKDRFSAERLKGVDSTLKIQPAELGDSAMYLCASSLGGTRYTEAFFGQGTRLTVV.

The chain is built from TRBV18 and TRBJ2-6; 9 nucleotides agree with TRBD1. The length of the CDR3 is 18 residues. Germline CDR1 reads KGHSH; CDR2 reads LQKENI. The J segment lost 0 bases and the V segment lost 3 bases, leaving 6 bases of the junction unmatched. Here the CDR3 reads CASSPRTGDDSGANVLTF. The CDR3 coding sequence is TGTGCCAGCTCACCTAGGACAGGGGACGACTCTGGGGCCAACGTCCTGACTTTC.

This clone was seen a single time. The J gene is TRBJ1-1, the V gene TRBV18; possibly TRBD1 for D (6 bases). Germline V gene lookup returns CDR1 KGHSH and CDR2 LQKENI. The V end was cut by 5 bases, the J end by 0 bases, with 13 bases between. This CDR3 has 15 amino acids. This CDR3 is CASSSTGHLNTEAFF. The CDR3 nucleotides are TGTGCCAGCTCATCCACGGGACACTTGAACACTGAAGCTTTCTTT.

The chain recombines TRBV28 with TRBJ2-7; TRBD1 matches 10 bases. V was clipped by 6 bases and J by 1 base; unmatched bases: 3. Looked up from germline, CDR1 is MDHEN and CDR2 is SYDVKM. The CDR3 length is 14 residues. This CDR3 reads CASRGQGFSYEQYF. The CDR3 DNA is TGTGCCAGCAGGGGACAGGGGTTTTCCTACGAGCAGTACTTC.

V gene TRBV7-2 combines with J gene TRBJ2-3; 10 bases fit TRBD2. Germline V gene sequence: CDR1 SGHTA, CDR2 FQGNSA. J lost 1 base, V lost 0 bases, and 1 base had no gene match. The CDR3 runs 16 residues. The CDR3 region has the DNA TGTGCCAGCAGCTTAGCTCTAGCGGGGGGCACAGATACGCAGTATTTT. It yields the protein CASSLALAGGTDTQYF.

V usage is TRBV5-1 and J usage is TRBJ2-1; D perhaps matches TRBD1 (6 bases). Germline CDR1 and CDR2: SGHRS and YFSETQ. V was shortened by 4 bases and J by 4 bases, with 18 bases between the two germline ends. CDR3 length: 16 residues. CDR3 region: CASSLLDSQQYNEQFF. The CDR3 DNA follows: TGCGCCAGCAGCCTACTGGACAGCCAGCAATACAATGAGCAGTTCTTC.